These 29 T cell receptor beta chains share one sample of origin, sequenced in a study of regulatory T cells in long-lasting Graves disease. Described time point: newly diagnosed GD, antithyroid drugs for less than 3 months. PBMCs were the source of the RNA used for TCR sequencing. Arm-PCR of CDR3 regions with iRepertoire HTBI primers generated TCR beta libraries. TCRdb fed the multiplex PCR reads into MiXCR, producing one record per CDR3 protein. The sample contains some 450,000 distinct CDR3 sequences, 16% of which appear only once. This same sample was also taken into another study, of T cells in Graves' hyperthyroidism and ophthalmopathy.

This specimen consisted of peripheral blood mononuclear cells (PBMCs), obtained at new diagnosis, from a patient treated with antithyroid drugs. These receptors originate from a woman in her thirties with Graves disease.

This clonotype was picked up many times. V and J are TRBV10-3 and TRBJ2-2, with 10 bases aligning to TRBD2. Germline CDR1 is ENHRY and CDR2 is SYGVKD. With 6 bases clipped from V and 6 bases from J, the junction kept 10 bases outside the gene matches. This CDR3 region has 16 residues. The CDR3: CAIRITSGVEPGELFF. In DNA form, the CDR3 reads TGTGCCATCAGGATAACTAGCGGGGTCGAACCCGGGGAGCTGTTTTTT.

This clonotype has a handful of counts. This rearrangement joins TRBV14 to TRBJ2-5; unclear D gene. The germline V and J ends were trimmed by 8 bases and 5 bases, with 18 bases remaining between them. The CDR3 spans 14 residues. Germline V lookup: CDR1 SGHDN, CDR2 FVKESK. CDR3 coding DNA: TGTGCCAGCTCAATTCAGCCATCCTGGGAGACCCAGTACTTC. Translation gives CASSIQPSWETQYF.

This clonotype was counted only a few times. The rearrangement joins TRBV10-2 to TRBJ2-7, with D perhaps matching TRBD1 or TRBD2 (6 bases each). Trimming took 3 bases from V and 7 from J, leaving 13 bases between them. The germline CDR1 and CDR2 sequences are WSHSY and SAAADI. The CDR3 extends over 13 amino acids. The DNA for the CDR3 is TGCGCCAGCAGTGACTCCCGGAGGGGGGAGCAGTACTTC. This translates into CASSDSRRGEQYF.

The sample holds many counts of this clonotype. This chain connects TRBV28 to TRBJ1-5; D gene uncertain. V lost 1 base to trimming and J lost 4 bases, with 8 bases between them. The germline V gene has CDR1 MDHEN and CDR2 SYDVKM. The length of the CDR3 is 14 residues. CDR3 amino acids: CASSLSLKNQPQHF. The CDR3 DNA is TGTGCCAGCAGTTTATCTTTAAAGAATCAGCCCCAGCATTTT.

This clonotype has at least ten counts. V is TRBV27 and J is TRBJ1-6; tentatively, D is TRBD1 (5 bases). The germline CDR1 and CDR2 sequences are MNHEY and SMNVEV (reference sequence). V lost 4 bases and J lost 5, with 15 bases in between. The CDR3 loop spans 16 amino acids. CDR3 sequence reads: CASSSSPGWDNSPLHF. CDR3 bases: TGTGCCAGCAGTTCTTCCCCAGGGTGGGATAATTCACCCCTCCACTTT.

This clonotype was found many times. The rearrangement links TRBV7-2 to TRBJ2-5; D might be TRBD1 (5 bases). The CDR3 consists of 14 residues. Germline V CDR1 and CDR2: SGHTA, FQGNSA. The V end was cut by 1 base, the J end by 7 bases, with 13 bases between. Written as DNA, the CDR3 is TGTGCCAGCAGCTTAGGGTGGGGCCCAGGGACCCAGTACTTC. Protein: CASSLGWGPGTQYF.

This clonotype was detected many times. The V gene is TRBV28, the J gene TRBJ2-7; 11 bases map to TRBD2. The CDR3 covers 15 residues. V was clipped by 4 bases and J by 4 bases; unmatched bases: 6. CDR1 MDHEN and CDR2 SYDVKM come from the germline V gene. CDR3 in amino acids: CASSSLAGGIYEQYF. The CDR3 region has the DNA TGTGCCAGCAGTTCGTTAGCGGGAGGGATTTACGAGCAGTACTTC.

This clonotype has only one observation. The chain employs TRBV13 and TRBJ2-7; TRBD2 agrees at 10 bases. V lost 5 bases and J lost 5; bases outside the gene matches: 6. Germline V CDR1 and CDR2: PRHDT, FYEKMQ (reference sequence). The CDR3 extends over 14 amino acids. The CDR3 reads CASSTLAGLHEQYF. The CDR3 region has the DNA TGTGCCAGCAGCACACTAGCGGGACTCCACGAGCAGTACTTC.

This clonotype was recorded at least ten times. The V gene is TRBV20-1, the J gene TRBJ2-7; D possibly corresponds to TRBD2 (5 bases). V lost 3 bases and J 5 bases, leaving 11 bases between the germline ends. The CDR3 totals 12 residues. The germline V gene encodes CDR1 DFQATT and CDR2 SNEGSKA (reference sequence). The CDR3: CSASETSHEQYF. CDR3 DNA: TGCAGTGCTAGTGAAACTAGTCACGAGCAGTACTTC.

The chain employs TRBV19 and TRBJ2-2; maybe TRBD2 (6 bases). V lost 6 bases to trimming and J lost 1 base, with 9 bases between them. This CDR3 spans 14 amino acids. CDR1 LNHDA and CDR2 SQIVND come from the germline V gene (reference sequence). Here the CDR3 reads CASRGGLNTGELFF. The CDR3 region has the DNA TGTGCCAGTAGGGGGGGATTGAACACCGGGGAGCTGTTTTTT.

This clonotype was counted at least ten times. The V and J genes are TRBV29-1 and TRBJ1-1; D not resolved. CDR1 and CDR2 (germline): SQVTM, ANQGSEA. CDR3 size: 14 residues. V gave up 6 bases and J gave up 2 bases, with 16 bases separating them. The chain's CDR3 is CSVSKTLENTEAFF. The CDR3 nucleotides are TGCAGCGTGTCTAAGACGCTCGAAAACACTGAAGCTTTCTTT.

This clonotype was recorded at least ten times. The chain joins TRBV2 to TRBJ2-1; no clear D. Per the germline V gene, CDR1 is SNHLY and CDR2 is FYNNEI. The germline V and J ends were trimmed by 3 bases and 3 bases, with 15 bases remaining between them. This CDR3 is 16 amino acids long. The CDR3 region is CASSDPLTSLYNEQFF. In DNA, the CDR3 is TGTGCCAGCAGTGACCCCCTGACGTCCCTCTACAATGAGCAGTTCTTC.

Many counts were recorded for this clonotype. The chain uses TRBV6-4 and TRBJ2-7, with D hard to call. The germline CDR1 and CDR2 sequences are MRHNA and SNTAGT. There are 18 residues in the CDR3. Trimming removed 6 bases from V and 3 bases from J, with 27 bases in between. The CDR3 reads CASRGLLHVIVLYYEQYF. The CDR3 DNA sequence: TGTGCCAGCAGAGGCCTCCTCCACGTCATAGTTCTCTACTACGAGCAGTACTTC.

The sample holds many counts of this clonotype. The rearrangement joins TRBV28 to TRBJ2-5; 8 nucleotides match TRBD2. Germline V gene sequence: CDR1 MDHEN, CDR2 SYDVKM. The CDR3 consists of 13 residues. V lost 3 bases and J lost 5; bases outside the gene matches: 2. In DNA, the CDR3 is TGTGCCAGCAGTTTCGGGGGGGCCGAGACCCAGTACTTC. This sequence encodes CASSFGGAETQYF. Full variable domain (outside the CDR3, taken from reference TRBV28 and TRBJ2-5): DVKVTQSSRYLVKRTGEKVFLECVQDMDHENMFWYRQDPGLGLRLIYFSYDVKMKEKGDIPEGYSVSREKKERFSLILESASTNQTSMYLCASSFGGAETQYFGPGTRLLVL.

This sequence joins TRBV28 and TRBJ2-1, with 10 bases lining up with TRBD2. V was pared by 3 bases and J by 0 bases, with 8 bases of the junction left unmatched. Germline V gene sequence: CDR1 MDHEN, CDR2 SYDVKM. CDR3 size: 18 residues. DNA of the CDR3: TGTGCCAGCAGTTTTCGACTAGCGGGCCTATACTCCTACAATGAGCAGTTCTTC. Its protein product is CASSFRLAGLYSYNEQFF.

V usage is TRBV7-2 and J usage is TRBJ2-5; the match to TRBD2 covers 13 bases. CDR1 and CDR2 (germline): SGHTA, FQGNSA. This CDR3 has 17 residues. Trimming at V came to 8 bases and at J to 5 bases, leaving 14 bases not matched to a gene. The DNA of the CDR3 is TGTGCCAGCCGAGGGGGACTAGCGGGATCTTACTGGGAGACCCAGTACTTC. Residues: CASRGGLAGSYWETQYF. Together with reference TRBV7-2 and TRBJ2-5, the CDR3 gives the full variable domain: GAGVSQSPSNKVTEKGKDVELRCDPISGHTALYWYRQSLGQGLEFLIYFQGNSAPDKSGLPSDRFSAERTGGSVSTLTIQRTQQEDSAVYLCASRGGLAGSYWETQYFGPGTRLLVL.

This clonotype was counted at least ten times. This chain joins TRBV12-3 or TRBV12-4 and TRBJ2-1; no definite D call. The length of the CDR3 is 13 residues. V was trimmed by 4 bases and J by 7 bases, leaving 11 bases between them. CDR3 protein: CASSSDLWNEQFF. The CDR3, as DNA: TGTGCCAGCAGTTCGGACCTCTGGAATGAGCAGTTCTTC.

In its sample, this clonotype was seen many times. V is TRBV6-1 and J is TRBJ2-7, with TRBD2 matching 7 bases. V lost 9 bases, J lost 5 bases, and 13 bases stayed unmatched. Germline V gene lookup returns CDR1 MNHNS and CDR2 SASEGT. The CDR3 sequence is 14 residues long. Written as DNA, the CDR3 is TGTGCCAGTTGCTGGGCTAGCGGAGCCAACGAGCAGTACTTC. As protein: CASCWASGANEQYF.

At least ten counts were recorded for this clonotype. The V gene is TRBV3-1, the J gene TRBJ1-5; D remains ambiguous. The CDR3 totals 13 residues. Trimming took off 0 bases at V and 7 bases at J, with 7 bases between the two ends. Germline CDR1 reads LGHDT; CDR2 reads YNNKEL (reference sequence). The CDR3 loop is CASSQDVVQPQHF. CDR3 sequence (DNA): TGTGCCAGCAGCCAAGACGTGGTGCAGCCCCAGCATTTT.

The chain combines TRBV10-3 with TRBJ2-2, with 11 bases lining up with TRBD2. This CDR3 has 15 residues. The ends lost 6 bases at V and 3 bases at J; junction bases unmatched: 3. Germline loops: CDR1 ENHRY, CDR2 SYGVKD. The CDR3 DNA reads as TGTGCCATCAGAGCGGGACTAGCGGACACCGGGGAGCTGTTTTTT. The encoded protein is CAIRAGLADTGELFF.

The J gene is TRBJ2-3, the V gene TRBV30; 7 bases are a match to TRBD2. J was trimmed by 4 bases and V by 0 bases; bases with no gene match: 4. The CDR3 has 14 amino acids. The germline V gene has CDR1 GTSNPN and CDR2 SVGIG (reference sequence). CDR3 DNA sequence: TGTGCCTGGAGTGTGGATGCGGGGGCAGATACGCAGTATTTT. Translating it yields CAWSVDAGADTQYF.

To note about this clonotype: Because the CDR3's place on the DNA is in doubt, the DNA is left out and the CDR3 is given as listed by TCRdb. The V call is TRBV12-3 or TRBV12-4, the J call TRBJ2-4. From its first to its last residue, the CDR3 has 12 amino acids. The CDR3 is CASSYGLWERYF.

This clonotype was seen only a few times. This chain links TRBV5-5 with TRBJ1-1; D uncertain. Trimming shortened V by 2 bases and J by 6 bases, and 8 bases separated the two germline ends. The CDR3 has 12 residues. Germline V gives CDR1 SGHKS, CDR2 YYEKEE (reference sequence). CDR3 DNA: TGTGCCAGCAGCTTAAGACACTCTGAAGCTTTCTTT. It is translated as CASSLRHSEAFF.

CDR3 bases: TGTGCCAGTAGTGTCACCAGGACCCCCTACGAGCAGTACTTC. It yields the protein CASSVTRTPYEQYF. This chain connects TRBV19 to TRBJ2-7, with D unresolved. Trimming shortened V by 5 bases and J by 2 bases, and 13 bases separated the two germline ends. Looked up from germline, CDR1 is LNHDA and CDR2 is SQIVND (reference sequence). The CDR3 runs 14 residues.

This clonotype was counted at least ten times. The DNA of the CDR3 is TGTGCCAGCAGCCAGAGTGGACGACGGGACAATGAGCAGTTCTTC. Encoded protein: CASSQSGRRDNEQFF. This chain uses TRBV11-2 with TRBJ2-1; D unresolved. The CDR3 totals 15 residues. The V gene's germline CDR1 is SGHAT and CDR2 FQNNGV. Between the trimmed V and J ends, which lost 5 bases and 5 bases, there was a span of 16 bases.

The chain has TRBV5-1 and TRBJ2-3; 7 bases fit TRBD2. Germline assignment: CDR1 SGHRS and CDR2 YFSETQ. Trimming removed 7 bases from V and 1 base from J; junction bases left unmatched: 6. The CDR3 loop spans 14 amino acids. The CDR3 DNA follows: TGCGCCAGCCGAACTAGCGCCCGCACAGATACGCAGTATTTT. Its translation: CASRTSARTDTQYF.

Concerning this clonotype itself: This likely stems from a read error, as it lies one base from a far larger clone. This chain joins TRBV7-9 and TRBJ2-7; TRBD2 might be the D (6 bases). The V and J ends lost 2 bases and 5 bases respectively, with 25 bases between them. Germline values: CDR1 SEHNR, CDR2 FQNEAQ (reference sequence). The CDR3 is 18 amino acids. The CDR3 spells CASSLSSIADRRGHEQYF. The DNA of the CDR3 is TGTGCCAGCAGCTTATCCAGTATTGCGGACCGGAGGGGCCACGAGCAGTACTTC.

This clonotype was observed many times. The chain links TRBV6-1 to TRBJ1-4; 12 nucleotides line up with TRBD1. V trimming: 6 bases; J trimming: 7 bases; junction bases outside the gene matches: 9. CDR1 and CDR2 from the germline V gene are MNHNS and SASEGT. The CDR3 consists of 16 residues. CDR3 sequence reads: CASRTRDRGRGEKLFF. The CDR3 region has the DNA TGTGCCAGCAGGACCCGGGACAGGGGGCGGGGTGAAAAACTGTTTTTT.

This clonotype was picked up many times. The V and J genes are TRBV27 and TRBJ2-3; no clear D. The CDR3 consists of 17 residues. Germline V gene lookup returns CDR1 MNHEY and CDR2 SMNVEV (reference sequence). V lost 2 bases to trimming and J lost 3 bases, with 18 bases between them. CDR3 DNA sequence: TGTGCCAGCAGTTTAACACCCCTTATCCTATGGACAGATACGCAGTATTTT. Residues: CASSLTPLILWTDTQYF.